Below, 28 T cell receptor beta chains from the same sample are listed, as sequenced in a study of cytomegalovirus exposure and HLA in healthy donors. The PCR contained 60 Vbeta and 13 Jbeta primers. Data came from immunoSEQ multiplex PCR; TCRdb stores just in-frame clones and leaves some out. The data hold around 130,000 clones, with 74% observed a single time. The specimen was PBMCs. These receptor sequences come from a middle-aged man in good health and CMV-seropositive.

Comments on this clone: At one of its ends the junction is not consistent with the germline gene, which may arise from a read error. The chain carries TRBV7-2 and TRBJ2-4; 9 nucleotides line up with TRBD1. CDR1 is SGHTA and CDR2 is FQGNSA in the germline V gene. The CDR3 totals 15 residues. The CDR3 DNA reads TGTGCCAGCAGCTTAGGTTGGACAGGGGAAAACATTCAGTGCTTC. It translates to CASSLGWTGENIQCF.

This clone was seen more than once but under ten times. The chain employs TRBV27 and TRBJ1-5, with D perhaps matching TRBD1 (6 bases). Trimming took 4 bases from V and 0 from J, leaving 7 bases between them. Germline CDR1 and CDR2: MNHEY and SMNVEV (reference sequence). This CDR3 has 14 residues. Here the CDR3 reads CASSWDNSNQPQHF. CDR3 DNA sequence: TGTGCCAGCAGTTGGGACAATAGCAATCAGCCCCAGCATTTT.

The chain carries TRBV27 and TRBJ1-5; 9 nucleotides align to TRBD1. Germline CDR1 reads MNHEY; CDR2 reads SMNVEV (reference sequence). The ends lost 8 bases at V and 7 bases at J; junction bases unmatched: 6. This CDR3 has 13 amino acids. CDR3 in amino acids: CASGQGLGQPQHF. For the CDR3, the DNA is TGTGCCAGCGGACAGGGGTTAGGCCAGCCCCAGCATTTT.

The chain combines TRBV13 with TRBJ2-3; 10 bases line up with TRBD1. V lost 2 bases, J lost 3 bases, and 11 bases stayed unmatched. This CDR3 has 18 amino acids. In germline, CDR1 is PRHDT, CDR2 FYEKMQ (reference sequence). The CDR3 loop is CASSLKFRQGAHTDTQYF. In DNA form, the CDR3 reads TGTGCCAGCAGCTTAAAGTTCCGACAGGGGGCTCATACAGATACGCAGTATTTT.

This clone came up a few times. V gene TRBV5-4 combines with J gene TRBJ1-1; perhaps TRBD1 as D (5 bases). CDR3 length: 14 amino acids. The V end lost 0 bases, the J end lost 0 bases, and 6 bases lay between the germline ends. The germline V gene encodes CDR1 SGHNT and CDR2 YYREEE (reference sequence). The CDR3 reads CASSLGQMNTEAFF. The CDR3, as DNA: TGTGCCAGCAGCTTGGGACAGATGAACACTGAAGCTTTCTTT.

The CDR3 region has the DNA TGTGCCAGCAGCTTGACAGGGGGCGAGGGCTACACCTTC. This sequence encodes CASSLTGGEGYTF. The rearrangement links TRBV5-6 to TRBJ1-2, with 9 bases identical to TRBD1. This CDR3 contains 13 residues. Germline assignment: CDR1 SGHDT and CDR2 YYEEEE. V dropped 1 base and J dropped 8; count of bases not matched to a gene: 3.

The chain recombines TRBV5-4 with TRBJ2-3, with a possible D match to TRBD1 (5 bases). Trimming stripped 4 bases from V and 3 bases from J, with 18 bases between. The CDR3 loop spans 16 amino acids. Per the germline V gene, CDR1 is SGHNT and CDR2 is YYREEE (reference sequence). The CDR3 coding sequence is TGTGCCAGCAGCATCAGGGTGTCCGGGTCGACAGATACGCAGTATTTT. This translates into CASSIRVSGSTDTQYF.

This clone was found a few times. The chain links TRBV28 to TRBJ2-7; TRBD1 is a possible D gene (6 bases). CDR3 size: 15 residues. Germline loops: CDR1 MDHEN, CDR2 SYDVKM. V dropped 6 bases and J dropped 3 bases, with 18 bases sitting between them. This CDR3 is CASRKQGRSDYEQYF. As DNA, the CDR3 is TGTGCCAGCAGAAAACAGGGAAGGTCGGACTACGAGCAGTACTTC.

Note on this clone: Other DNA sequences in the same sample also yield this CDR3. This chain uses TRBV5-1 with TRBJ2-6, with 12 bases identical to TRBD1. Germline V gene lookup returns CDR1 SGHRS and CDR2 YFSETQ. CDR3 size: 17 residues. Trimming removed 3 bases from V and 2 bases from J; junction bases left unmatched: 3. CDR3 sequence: CASSSGQGAPGANVLTF. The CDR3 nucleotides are TGCGCCAGCAGCTCGGGACAGGGGGCACCTGGGGCCAACGTCCTGACTTTC.

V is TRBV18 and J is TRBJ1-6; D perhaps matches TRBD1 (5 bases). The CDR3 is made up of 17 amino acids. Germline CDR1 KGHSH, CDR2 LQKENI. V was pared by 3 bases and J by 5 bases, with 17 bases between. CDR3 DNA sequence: TGTGCCAGCTCACCGGCGGGATCGGGACGGAATAATTCACCCCTCCACTTT. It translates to CASSPAGSGRNNSPLHF.

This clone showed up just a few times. The CDR3 region is CASSPTGASGNEQFF. The CDR3 DNA reads as TGCGCCAGCAGCCCGACAGGGGCCTCTGGCAATGAGCAGTTCTTC. The genes are TRBV5-1 and TRBJ2-1; 8 bases fit TRBD1. Trimming took 4 bases from V and 6 from J; bases not matched to a gene: 9. The CDR3 is 15 residues long. The V gene's germline CDR1 is SGHRS and CDR2 YFSETQ.

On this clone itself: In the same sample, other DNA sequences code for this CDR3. This CDR3 reads CASSSGQTNTEAFF. For the CDR3, the DNA is TGCGCCAGCAGCTCGGGACAGACGAACACTGAAGCTTTCTTT. This sequence joins TRBV5-1 and TRBJ1-1; 7 bases fit TRBD1. CDR1 and CDR2 from the germline V gene are SGHRS and YFSETQ. The CDR3 extends over 14 amino acids. With V trimmed by 3 bases and J by 1 base, 3 bases remained unmatched.

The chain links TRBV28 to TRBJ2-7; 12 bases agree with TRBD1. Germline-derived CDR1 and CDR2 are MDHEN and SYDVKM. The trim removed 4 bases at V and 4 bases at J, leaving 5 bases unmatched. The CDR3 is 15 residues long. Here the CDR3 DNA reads TGTGCCAGCAGTTGGGGGACAGGGGGCATTTACGAGCAGTACTTC. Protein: CASSWGTGGIYEQYF.

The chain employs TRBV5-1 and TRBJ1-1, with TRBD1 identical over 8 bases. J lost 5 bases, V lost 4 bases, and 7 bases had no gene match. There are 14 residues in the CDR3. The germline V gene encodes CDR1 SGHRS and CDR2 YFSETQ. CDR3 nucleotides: TGCGCCAGCAGCCTCTCAGGGGGCCGAACTGAAGCTTTCTTT. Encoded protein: CASSLSGGRTEAFF.

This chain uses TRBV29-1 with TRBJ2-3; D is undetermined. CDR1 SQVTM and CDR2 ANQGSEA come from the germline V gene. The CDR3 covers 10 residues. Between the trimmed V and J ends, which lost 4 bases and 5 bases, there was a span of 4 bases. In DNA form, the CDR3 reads TGCAGCGTTGCTGTAGATACGCAGTATTTT. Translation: CSVAVDTQYF.

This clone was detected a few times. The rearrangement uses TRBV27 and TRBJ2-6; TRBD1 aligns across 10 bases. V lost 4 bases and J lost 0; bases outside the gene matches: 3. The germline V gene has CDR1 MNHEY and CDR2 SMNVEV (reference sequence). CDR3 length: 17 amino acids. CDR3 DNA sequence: TGTGCCAGCAGTTGGGACAGGGGTAACTCTGGGGCCAACGTCCTGACTTTC. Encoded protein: CASSWDRGNSGANVLTF.

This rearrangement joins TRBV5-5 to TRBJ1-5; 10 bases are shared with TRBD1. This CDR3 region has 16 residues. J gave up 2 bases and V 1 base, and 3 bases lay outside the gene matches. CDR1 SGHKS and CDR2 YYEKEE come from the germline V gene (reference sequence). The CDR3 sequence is CASSLRGTGGNQPQHF. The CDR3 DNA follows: TGTGCCAGCAGCTTGAGAGGGACAGGGGGCAATCAGCCCCAGCATTTT.

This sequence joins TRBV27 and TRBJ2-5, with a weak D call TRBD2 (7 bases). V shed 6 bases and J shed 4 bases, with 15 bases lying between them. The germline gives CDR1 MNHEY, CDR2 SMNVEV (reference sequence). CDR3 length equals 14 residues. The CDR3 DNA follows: TGTGCCAGCAGCGAGTGGGGGGGGGCAGAGACCCAGTACTTC. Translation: CASSEWGGAETQYF.

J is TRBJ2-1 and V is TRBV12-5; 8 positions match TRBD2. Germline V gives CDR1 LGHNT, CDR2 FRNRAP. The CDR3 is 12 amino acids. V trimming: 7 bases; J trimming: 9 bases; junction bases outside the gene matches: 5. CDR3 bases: TGTGCTAGTGTGGGGGCGGGAGGTGAGCAGTTCTTC. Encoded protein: CASVGAGGEQFF.

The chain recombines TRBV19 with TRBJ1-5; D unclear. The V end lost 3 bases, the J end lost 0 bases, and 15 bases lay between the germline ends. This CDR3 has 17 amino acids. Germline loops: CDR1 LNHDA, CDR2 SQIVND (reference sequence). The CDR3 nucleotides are TGTGCCAGTAGTATCTATGGCGGATCCTATAGCAATCAGCCCCAGCATTTT. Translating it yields CASSIYGGSYSNQPQHF.

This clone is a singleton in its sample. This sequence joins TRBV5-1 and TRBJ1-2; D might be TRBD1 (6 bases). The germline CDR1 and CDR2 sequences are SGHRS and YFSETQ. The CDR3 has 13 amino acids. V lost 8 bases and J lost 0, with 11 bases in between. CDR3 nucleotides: TGCGCCAGTACGACAGGTACTAACTATGGCTACACCTTC. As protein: CASTTGTNYGYTF.

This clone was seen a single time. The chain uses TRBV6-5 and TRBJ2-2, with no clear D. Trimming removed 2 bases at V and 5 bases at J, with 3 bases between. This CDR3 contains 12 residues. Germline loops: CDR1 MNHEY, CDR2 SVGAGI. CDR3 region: CASSYRTGELFF. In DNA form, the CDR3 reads TGTGCCAGCAGTTACCGGACCGGGGAGCTGTTTTTT.

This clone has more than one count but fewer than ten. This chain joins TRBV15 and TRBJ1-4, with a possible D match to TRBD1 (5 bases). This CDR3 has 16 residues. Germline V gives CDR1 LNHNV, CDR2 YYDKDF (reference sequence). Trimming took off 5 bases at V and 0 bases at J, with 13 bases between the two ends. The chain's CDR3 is CATSPGAGSTNEKLFF. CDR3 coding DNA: TGTGCCACCAGCCCCGGAGCAGGGTCAACTAATGAAAAACTGTTTTTT.

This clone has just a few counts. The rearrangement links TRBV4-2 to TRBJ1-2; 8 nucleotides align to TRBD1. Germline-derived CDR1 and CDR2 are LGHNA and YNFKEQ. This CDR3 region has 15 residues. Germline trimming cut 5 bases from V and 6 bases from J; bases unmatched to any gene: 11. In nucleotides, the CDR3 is TGTGCCAGCAGCGACACGACAGGGGAAGGCGATGGCTACACCTTC. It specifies CASSDTTGEGDGYTF.

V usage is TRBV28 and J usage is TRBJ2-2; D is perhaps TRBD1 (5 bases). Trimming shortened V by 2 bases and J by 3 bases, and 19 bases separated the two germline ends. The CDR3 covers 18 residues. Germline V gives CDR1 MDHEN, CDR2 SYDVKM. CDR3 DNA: TGTGCCAGCAGTTTAGACCCCAGGGAACCTCGTTACACCGGGGAGCTGTTTTTT. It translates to CASSLDPREPRYTGELFF.

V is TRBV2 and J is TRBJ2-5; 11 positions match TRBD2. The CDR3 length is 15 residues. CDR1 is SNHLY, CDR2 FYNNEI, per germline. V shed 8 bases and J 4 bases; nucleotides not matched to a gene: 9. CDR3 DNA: TGTGCCAGCCTCCAATTGACTAGCGGGGTAGAGACCCAGTACTTC. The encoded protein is CASLQLTSGVETQYF.

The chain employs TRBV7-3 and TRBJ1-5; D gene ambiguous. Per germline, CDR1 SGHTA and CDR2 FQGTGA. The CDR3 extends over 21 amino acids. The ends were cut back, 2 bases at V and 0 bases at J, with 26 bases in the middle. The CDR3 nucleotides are TGTGCCAGCAGCTTATTTATCCCGAGGATGGAGGAGACGTGTAGCAATCAGCCCCAGCATTTT. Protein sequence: CASSLFIPRMEETCSNQPQHF.

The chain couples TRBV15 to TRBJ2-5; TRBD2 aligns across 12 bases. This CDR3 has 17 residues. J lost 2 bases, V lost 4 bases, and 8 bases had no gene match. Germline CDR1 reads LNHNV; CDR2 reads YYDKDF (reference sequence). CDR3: CATSTGGLAGPQETQYF. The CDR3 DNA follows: TGTGCCACCAGCACGGGAGGACTAGCGGGGCCTCAAGAGACCCAGTACTTC.